This TCR beta chain was documented in a study of Graves' ophthalmopathy and Graves' hyperthyroidism. As the template, RNA transcripts were used to amplify TCR beta CDR3 regions. HTBI primers were employed in first-round RT-PCR, then a second-round multiplex PCR followed. MiXCR, run by TCRdb on the multiplex PCR reads, gives a single entry per CDR3 protein. The data show some 750,000 distinct CDR3 sequences, with around 40% seen just once and approximately 43% held by the top ten. The length of the CDR3 is 14 residues. The V end lost 5 bases, the J end lost 2 bases, and 12 bases lay between the germline ends.

The chain couples TRBV12-3 or TRBV12-4 to TRBJ1-1; the D gene is possibly TRBD1 (6 bases). The sequenced material came from peripheral blood. This receptor was taken from an adult man with Graves' ophthalmopathy. The CDR3 coding sequence is TGTGCCAGCAGTCGCGAACAGGGAAACACTGAAGCTTTCTTT. Translation gives CASSREQGNTEAFF.